The 31 T cell receptor beta chains below were found in one sample sequenced in a study of tumor-infiltrating lymphocytes in primary liver carcinoma. cDNA specific to TCR beta was made from around 530 ng of total RNA, with a constant-region primer employed for priming. It was through three nested multiplex PCR rounds of slightly modified ARM-PCR that TCR beta libraries arose. The first two PCR rounds used TRBV1-TRBV30 forward primers with a C-beta reverse primer, about 10 cycles each. TCRdb used MiXCR to reprocess the multiplex PCR reads, holding one entry per CDR3 protein. The sample contains around 78,000 distinct CDR3 sequences, 71% of which appear only once. Both RNA and DNA were isolated together from about 21-30 mg of bulk tissue that had not been sorted. The sample consisted of liver tumor tissue from sampling region 4. Documented subset: tumor region T4, right-lateral pole. The receptors were sampled from a woman aged 55 to 70 with primary liver carcinoma and hepatitis B virus infection.

This clonotype was counted many times. The genes are TRBV6-5 and TRBJ2-3, with 8 bases that match TRBD2. The CDR3 has 15 residues. Germline CDR1 and CDR2: MNHEY and SVGAGI. With 4 bases clipped from V and 4 bases from J, the junction kept 7 bases outside the gene matches. This CDR3 is CASSSSGSRPDTQYF. The CDR3 DNA sequence: TGTGCCAGCAGTTCAAGCGGGAGTAGGCCAGATACGCAGTATTTT.

This clonotype was counted only a few times. The rearrangement uses TRBV7-9 and TRBJ2-2; D might be TRBD1 (6 bases). The germline CDR1 and CDR2 sequences are SEHNR and FQNEAQ (reference sequence). V was shortened by 2 bases and J by 3 bases, with 16 bases between the two germline ends. The CDR3 consists of 17 residues. The DNA of the CDR3 is TGTGCCAGCAGCTTACTGGCGAGGACAGCATACACCGGGGAGCTGTTTTTT. It codes for CASSLLARTAYTGELFF.

About this clonotype: A read error is possible here, since a much larger clone lies one base away. V is TRBV5-1 and J is TRBJ2-1, with TRBD2 as a possible D gene (5 bases). CDR1 and CDR2 (germline): SGHRS, YFSETQ. This CDR3 spans 14 amino acids. The CDR3 bases are TGCGCCAGCAATCTGGCTAGCTCCAACAATGAGCAGTTCTTC. Translating it yields CASNLASSNNEQFF.

Remarks on this clonotype: A much larger clone lies a single base off, so this may be a read error. V gene TRBV5-1 combines with J gene TRBJ2-1; D may match TRBD1 or TRBD2 (5 bases each). This CDR3 has 12 residues. Germline V gene sequence: CDR1 SGHRS, CDR2 YFSETQ. The CDR3 DNA reads TGCGCCAGCAGCCCAAGAGGGGTGGGCAGGGTCTTC. Residues: CASSPRGVGRVF.

A note on this clonotype: One end of the junction fails to match germline, which may point to a read error. CDR3: CASSGRTGVTYERYF. The CDR3 DNA follows: TGTGCCAGCAGTGGGCGGACAGGGGTGACATACGAGCGGTACTTC. This rearrangement joins TRBV6-1 to TRBJ2-7, with TRBD1 matching 9 bases. Per germline, CDR1 MNHNS and CDR2 SASEGT. The CDR3 length is 15 residues.

A word on this clonotype: Since a much larger clone is just one base distant, this may be a read error. The chain is built from TRBV28 and TRBJ2-7; D is unclear. This CDR3 spans 11 amino acids. From germline, CDR1 is MDHEN and CDR2 SYDVKM. The V gene lost 8 bases and the J gene lost 2 bases, with 7 bases spanning the gap. The CDR3 sequence is CASRNTYEQYF. The CDR3 coding sequence is TGTGCCAGCCGGAATACCTACGAGCAGTACTTC.

Points on this clonotype: This is likely a read error, given that the CDR3 carries no conserved phenylalanine or tryptophan at its end. This chain joins TRBV11-3 and TRBJ1-1; D is unresolved. The germline gives CDR1 SGHNT, CDR2 YENEEA. The CDR3 runs to 15 residues. Here the CDR3 reads CVSSLTVVMNTEAFL. CDR3 DNA sequence: TGTGTCAGCAGCCTAACAGTAGTGATGAACACTGAAGCTTTCCTT.

With regard to this clonotype: This clone may be a read error of a much larger clone one base away. This chain uses TRBV28 with TRBJ2-7; D is perhaps TRBD2 (5 bases). This CDR3 contains 13 residues. Germline V lookup: CDR1 MDHEN, CDR2 SYDVKM. Trimming cost V 7 bases and J 2 bases, with 12 bases left between them. This CDR3 is CASNNTGTYEQYF. CDR3 DNA: TGTGCCAGCAACAACACGGGAACCTACGAGCAGTACTTC.

The rearrangement links TRBV29-1 to TRBJ2-3, with 11 bases matching TRBD2. This CDR3 comprises 15 residues. The trim removed 2 bases at V and 3 bases at J, leaving 4 bases unmatched. Germline CDR1 SQVTM, CDR2 ANQGSEA. This chain's CDR3 is CSVEPTSGITDTQYF. The CDR3 nucleotides are TGCAGCGTTGAACCGACTAGCGGGATAACAGATACGCAGTATTTT.

As for this clonotype: Sequence at one end of the junction differs from germline and may be a read error. CDR3 region: CVSSYRTGGSYEQYF. The CDR3 region has the DNA TGTGTCAGCAGTTACAGGACAGGGGGCTCCTACGAGCAGTACTTC. The chain uses TRBV6-5 and TRBJ2-7; 10 bases line up with TRBD1. The CDR3 is 15 residues long. CDR1 MNHEY and CDR2 SVGAGI come from the germline V gene.

This clonotype was recorded many times. The V call is TRBV14, the J call TRBJ2-1, with D uncertain. From germline, CDR1 is SGHDN and CDR2 FVKESK. Trimming removed 0 bases at V and 8 bases at J, with 20 bases between. The CDR3 extends over 17 amino acids. In DNA form, the CDR3 reads TGTGCCAGCAGCCAAGAGATTTTTGGTGGGGTTTTCGATGAGCAGTTCTTC. Translated: CASSQEIFGGVFDEQFF.

This clonotype has only one observation. One junction end does not reproduce the germline sequence, and a read error may be involved. The rearrangement uses TRBV4-1 and TRBJ2-1; D is possibly TRBD2 (6 bases). The CDR3 is 17 amino acids. The germline V gene has CDR1 MGHRA and CDR2 YSYEKL. The CDR3 nucleotides are TGCGCCAGCAGCCATGGGGCTGGGGGAGGTTTCTACAATGAGCAGTCCTTC. Protein product: CASSHGAGGGFYNEQSF.

A single count supports this clonotype. As the CDR3 is not closed by the conserved phenylalanine or tryptophan, this likely results from a read error. The chain joins TRBV11-2 to TRBJ2-2, with D perhaps assigned TRBD1 or TRBD2 (6 bases each). This CDR3 region has 17 residues. CDR1 and CDR2 from the germline V gene are SGHAT and FQNNGV. The CDR3 sequence is CASSPVGRGLVTEELFL. The DNA of the CDR3 is TGTGCCAGCAGCCCAGTAGGCAGGGGACTCGTCACCGAGGAGCTGTTTCTT.

A remark on this clonotype: One end of the junction fails to match germline, which may point to a read error. V gene TRBV28 combines with J gene TRBJ1-6; no clear D gene. Germline V gives CDR1 MDHEN, CDR2 SYDVKM. The CDR3 is 14 amino acids. The CDR3 sequence is CASSLDVESSPLHF. The CDR3 nucleotides read TGTGCCAGCAGTTTGGATGTGGAGTCTTCACCGCTCCACTTT.

Note on this clonotype: The final CDR3 position lacks the conserved phenylalanine or tryptophan, pointing to a likely read error. This CDR3 reads CANSLSAGVSYEQYL. The DNA of the CDR3 is TGTGCCAACAGTTTATCGGCAGGGGTCTCCTACGAGCAGTACCTC. The V and J genes are TRBV28 and TRBJ2-7; possibly TRBD1 for D (6 bases). Germline values: CDR1 MDHEN, CDR2 SYDVKM. The CDR3 consists of 15 residues.

About this clonotype itself: The CDR3 end shows no conserved phenylalanine or tryptophan, and so a read error is likely. This chain uses TRBV28 with TRBJ1-5, with a possible D match to TRBD1 (5 bases). The CDR3 totals 15 residues. V shed 6 bases and J shed 6 bases, with 18 bases lying between them. Germline V gene sequence: CDR1 MDHEN, CDR2 SYDVKM. The CDR3 loop is CASSLGSQGVQPQHY. CDR3 coding DNA: TGTGCCAGCAGCCTGGGGTCCCAGGGAGTTCAGCCCCAGCATTAT.

This chain connects TRBV11-1 to TRBJ2-1; no reliable D call. The CDR3 spans 13 residues. V lost 5 bases, J lost 4 bases, and 9 bases lay in between. Looked up from germline, CDR1 is SGHAT and CDR2 is FQDESV (reference sequence). The CDR3 sequence: CASSPRRYNEQFF. The CDR3, as DNA: TGTGCCAGCAGCCCCCGGAGATACAATGAGCAGTTCTTC.

V is TRBV6-1 and J is TRBJ1-1; D gene ambiguous. V gave up 9 bases and J gave up 1 base, with 15 bases separating them. CDR3 size: 14 residues. The germline CDR1 and CDR2 sequences are MNHNS and SASEGT. This CDR3 is CASHPAGANTEAFF. CDR3 nucleotides: TGTGCCAGTCACCCCGCGGGTGCGAACACTGAAGCTTTCTTT.

The chain carries TRBV5-1 and TRBJ2-3, with D perhaps TRBD1 or TRBD2 (5 bases each). CDR1 SGHRS and CDR2 YFSETQ come from the germline V gene. V shed 3 bases and J shed 0 bases, with 17 bases lying between them. The CDR3 sequence is 17 residues long. CDR3 sequence reads: CASSSTALGPSTDTQYF. The CDR3 nucleotides are TGCGCCAGCAGCTCCACGGCACTGGGACCTAGCACAGATACGCAGTATTTT. Together with reference TRBV5-1 and TRBJ2-3, the CDR3 gives the full variable domain: KAGVTQTPRYLIKTRGQQVTLSCSPISGHRSVSWYQQTPGQGLQFLFEYFSETQRNKGNFPGRFSGRQFSNSRSEMNVSTLELGDSALYLCASSSTALGPSTDTQYFGPGTRLTVL.

In its sample, this clonotype was seen once. A clone one base away is much larger, so this may be a read error. The conserved phenylalanine or tryptophan is not found at the CDR3 terminus, so this likely reflects a read error. The rearrangement uses TRBV28 and TRBJ1-6; TRBD1 agrees at 11 bases. The CDR3 totals 17 residues. With 4 bases clipped from V and 7 bases from J, the junction kept 9 bases outside the gene matches. CDR1 and CDR2 (germline): MDHEN, SYDVKM. In DNA, the CDR3 is TGTGCCAGCAGTTCCCACCCGGGACAGGGGGAGAATTCACCCCTCCACTCT. The encoded protein is CASSSHPGQGENSPLHS.

This clonotype appeared many times. The V and J genes are TRBV6-2 or TRBV6-3 and TRBJ2-7, with D maybe TRBD2 (5 bases). CDR1 is MNHEY and CDR2 is SVGEGT in the germline V gene. The germline V and J ends were trimmed by 0 bases and 3 bases, with 12 bases remaining between them. The CDR3 consists of 15 residues. The CDR3: CASSYSRSSVYEQYF. CDR3 sequence (DNA): TGTGCCAGCAGTTACTCTCGGAGTAGCGTCTACGAGCAGTACTTC.

This clonotype was detected ten times or more. This chain links TRBV30 with TRBJ2-3; no definite D call. Trimming took off 4 bases at V and 9 bases at J, with 14 bases between the two ends. Germline V gene lookup returns CDR1 GTSNPN and CDR2 SVGIG (reference sequence). CDR3 length equals 12 residues. CDR3 loop: CAWKPPLVTQYF. In nucleotides, the CDR3 is TGTGCCTGGAAACCCCCCTTAGTGACGCAGTATTTT.

This clonotype was seen ten or more times. A much more abundant neighbour one base away suggests this may be a read error. The genes are TRBV29-1 and TRBJ2-2, with D unclear. The V gene lost 7 bases and the J gene lost 4 bases, with 16 bases spanning the gap. The CDR3 is 14 amino acids. Germline assignment: CDR1 SQVTM and CDR2 ANQGSEA. The CDR3: CSASTSLSTGELFF. The CDR3 nucleotides are TGCAGCGCCTCGACGTCCTTGAGCACCGGGGAGCTGTTTTTT.

V is TRBV19 and J is TRBJ2-5; D is uncertain. V lost 2 bases to trimming and J lost 4 bases, with 8 bases between them. The germline CDR1 and CDR2 sequences are LNHDA and SQIVND (reference sequence). This CDR3 spans 13 amino acids. DNA of the CDR3: TGTGCCAGTAGTATAATGGTTGGAGAGACCCAGTACTTC. Protein sequence: CASSIMVGETQYF. The full variable domain, in which reference TRBV19 and TRBJ2-5 provide the parts outside the CDR3, is DGGITQSPKYLFRKEGQNVTLSCEQNLNHDAMYWYRQDPGQGLRLIYYSQIVNDFQKGDIAEGYSVSREKKESFPLTVTSAQKNPTAFYLCASSIMVGETQYFGPGTRLLVL.

This clonotype showed up many times. The chain carries TRBV7-8 and TRBJ1-2, with D hard to call. Germline V lookup: CDR1 SGHVS, CDR2 FQNEAQ. The CDR3 contains 13 residues. Trimming shortened V by 6 bases and J by 1 base, and 9 bases separated the two germline ends. The CDR3, as DNA: TGTGCCAGCAGTCCCGACAATAACTATGGCTACACCTTC. It yields the protein CASSPDNNYGYTF.

As concerns this clonotype: Because the CDR3 is missing its conserved closing phenylalanine or tryptophan, this is likely a read error. V usage is TRBV11-2 and J usage is TRBJ2-1, with 8 bases aligning to TRBD2. The DNA matches TRBJ2-7 better at its end, which makes the J call doubtful. CDR3 size: 14 residues. The germline V gene has CDR1 SGHAT and CDR2 FQNNGV. The chain's CDR3 is CASSLAGGSLEQYS. The CDR3 nucleotides are TGTGCCAGCAGCTTAGCGGGAGGGTCGCTTGAGCAGTACTCC.

Regarding this clonotype: The junction does not match germline at one end; this may be a read error. The chain is built from TRBV30 and TRBJ2-2; either TRBD1 or TRBD2 may fit D (5 bases each). This CDR3 is 22 amino acids long. CDR1 is GTSNPN and CDR2 is SVGIG in the germline V gene (reference sequence). The CDR3 sequence: CAWSVKGIPGRPLRANTGELFF. In DNA form, the CDR3 reads TGTGCCTGGAGTGTAAAAGGGATCCCGGGACGTCCCCTTAGGGCGAACACCGGGGAACTGTTTTTT.

This chain connects TRBV14 to TRBJ2-1; weak D call: TRBD2 (5 bases). Germline-derived CDR1 and CDR2 are SGHDN and FVKESK. The CDR3 is 13 residues long. V lost 2 bases, J lost 9 bases, and 11 bases lay in between. This chain's CDR3 is CASSQRGMGEQFF. In nucleotides, the CDR3 is TGTGCCAGCAGCCAAAGAGGGATGGGTGAGCAGTTCTTC.

As for this clonotype: Compared with germline, one end of the junction differs, possibly owing to a read error. The rearrangement uses TRBV6-1 and TRBJ2-7; 8 positions match TRBD1. Germline V gives CDR1 MNHNS, CDR2 SASEGT. CDR3 length equals 15 residues. The chain's CDR3 is CVSSLEGTGSYEQYF. CDR3 nucleotide sequence: TGTGTCAGCAGTTTAGAAGGGACAGGCTCCTACGAGCAGTACTTC.

Comments on this clonotype: The junction departs from germline at one end; a sequencing error may be responsible. The J gene is TRBJ2-3, the V gene TRBV6-5; TRBD1 or TRBD2 may be the D gene (7 bases each). The V gene's germline CDR1 is MNHEY and CDR2 SVGAGI. The CDR3 runs to 16 residues. As DNA, the CDR3 is TGTGCCAGCAATTACAGGGGCGGGAGAGCTTCAGATACGCAGTATTTT. Amino acid sequence: CASNYRGGRASDTQYF.

Points on this clonotype: Lacking the conserved final phenylalanine or tryptophan, this CDR3 likely reflects a read error. This rearrangement joins TRBV6-1 to TRBJ2-2, with D possibly being TRBD2 (5 bases). Looked up from germline, CDR1 is MNHNS and CDR2 is SASEGT. CDR3 size: 13 residues. Trimming left V 8 bases short and J 6 bases short, with 13 bases between. The CDR3 nucleotides read TGTGCCAGCGAACTAGTTAGCCCCGGGGAGCTGTTTTAT. Translated, it gives CASELVSPGELFY.